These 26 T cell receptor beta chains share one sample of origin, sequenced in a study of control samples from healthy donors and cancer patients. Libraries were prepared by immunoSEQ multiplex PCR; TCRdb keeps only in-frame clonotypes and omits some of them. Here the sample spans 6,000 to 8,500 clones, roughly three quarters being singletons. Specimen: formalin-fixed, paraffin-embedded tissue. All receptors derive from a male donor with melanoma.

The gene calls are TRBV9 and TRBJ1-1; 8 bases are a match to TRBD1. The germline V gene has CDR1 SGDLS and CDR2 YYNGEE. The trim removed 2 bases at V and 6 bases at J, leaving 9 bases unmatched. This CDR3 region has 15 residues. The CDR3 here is CASSVRGQGASEAFF. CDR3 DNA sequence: TGTGCCAGCAGCGTCCGAGGTCAGGGGGCTTCTGAAGCTTTCTTT.

This CDR3 is CASSSTTDRAKNIQYF. The CDR3 DNA is TGTGCCAGCTCATCGACCACGGACAGGGCCAAAAACATTCAGTACTTC. The chain carries TRBV18 and TRBJ2-4; 7 positions agree with TRBD1. CDR1 and CDR2 (germline): KGHSH, LQKENI. V lost 5 bases and J lost 1; bases outside the gene matches: 8. The CDR3 contains 16 residues.

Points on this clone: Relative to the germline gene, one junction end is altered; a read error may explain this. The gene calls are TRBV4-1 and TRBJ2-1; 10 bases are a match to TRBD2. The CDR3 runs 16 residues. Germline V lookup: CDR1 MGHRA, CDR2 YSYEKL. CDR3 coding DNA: TGCGTCAGCAGCCCAGGTACTAGCGGGGCTACCAATGAGCAGTTCTTC. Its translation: CVSSPGTSGATNEQFF.

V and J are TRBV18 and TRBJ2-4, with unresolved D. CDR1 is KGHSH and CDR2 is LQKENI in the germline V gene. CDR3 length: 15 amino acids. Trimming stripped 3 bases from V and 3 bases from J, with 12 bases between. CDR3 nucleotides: TGTGCCAGCTCACCCTACGTGGGGAACAAAAACATTCAGTACTTC. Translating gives CASSPYVGNKNIQYF.

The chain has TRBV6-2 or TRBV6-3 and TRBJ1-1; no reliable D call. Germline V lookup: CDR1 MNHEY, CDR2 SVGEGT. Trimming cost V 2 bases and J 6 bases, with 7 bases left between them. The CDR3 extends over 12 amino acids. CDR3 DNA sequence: TGTGCCAGCAGTTACCCGGACCCTGAAGCTTTCTTT. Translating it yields CASSYPDPEAFF.

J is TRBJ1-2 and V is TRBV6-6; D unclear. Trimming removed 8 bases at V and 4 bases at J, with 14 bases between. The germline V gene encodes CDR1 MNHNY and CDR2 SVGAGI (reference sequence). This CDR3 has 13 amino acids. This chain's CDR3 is CASRENRSYGYTF. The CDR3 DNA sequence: TGTGCCAGCCGGGAAAACAGAAGCTATGGCTACACCTTC.

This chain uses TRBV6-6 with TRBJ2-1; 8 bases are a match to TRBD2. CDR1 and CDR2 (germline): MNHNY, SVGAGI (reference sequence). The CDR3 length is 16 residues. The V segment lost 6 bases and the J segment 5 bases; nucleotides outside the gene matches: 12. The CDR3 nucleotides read TGTGCCAGCAGCTTAAACCGCGGGGGGCCTCACAATGAGCAGTTCTTC. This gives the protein CASSLNRGGPHNEQFF.

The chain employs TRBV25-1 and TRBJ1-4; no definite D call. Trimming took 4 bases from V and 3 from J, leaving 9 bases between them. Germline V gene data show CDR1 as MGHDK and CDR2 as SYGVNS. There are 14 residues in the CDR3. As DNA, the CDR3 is TGTGCCAGCAGTGTGCCGAACCCTAATGAAAAACTGTTTTTT. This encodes CASSVPNPNEKLFF. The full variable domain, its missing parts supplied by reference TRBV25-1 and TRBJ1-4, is EADIYQTPRYLVIGTGKKITLECSQTMGHDKMYWYQQDPGMELHLIHYSYGVNSTEKGDLSSESTVSRIRTEHFPLTLESARPSHTSQYLCASSVPNPNEKLFFGSGTQLSVL.

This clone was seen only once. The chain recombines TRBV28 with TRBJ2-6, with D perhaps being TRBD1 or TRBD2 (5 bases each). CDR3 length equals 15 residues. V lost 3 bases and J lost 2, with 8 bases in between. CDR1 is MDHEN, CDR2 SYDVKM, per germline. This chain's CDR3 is CASSLRGTGANVLTF. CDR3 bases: TGTGCCAGCAGTTTGAGGGGAACTGGGGCCAACGTCCTGACTTTC.

The CDR3 sequence: CASRGGAGKLFF. In DNA, the CDR3 is TGTGCCAGCCGAGGGGGGGCGGGAAAACTGTTTTTT. The chain is built from TRBV6-6 and TRBJ1-4; TRBD1 might be the D (6 bases). V lost 8 bases, J lost 10 bases, and 14 bases lay in between. The CDR3 has 12 residues. The germline CDR1 and CDR2 sequences are MNHNY and SVGAGI (reference sequence).

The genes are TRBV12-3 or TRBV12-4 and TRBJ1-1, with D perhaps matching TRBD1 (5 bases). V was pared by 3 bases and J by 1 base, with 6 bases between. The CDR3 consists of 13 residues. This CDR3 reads CASSFGGNTEAFF. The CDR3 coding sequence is TGTGCCAGCAGTTTCGGGGGGAACACTGAAGCTTTCTTT.

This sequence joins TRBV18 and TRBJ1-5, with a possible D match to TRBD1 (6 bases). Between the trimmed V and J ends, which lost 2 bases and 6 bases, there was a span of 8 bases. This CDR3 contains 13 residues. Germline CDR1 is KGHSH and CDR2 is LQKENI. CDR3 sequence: CASSPVGGQPQHF. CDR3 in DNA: TGTGCCAGCTCACCAGTAGGGGGTCAGCCCCAGCATTTT.

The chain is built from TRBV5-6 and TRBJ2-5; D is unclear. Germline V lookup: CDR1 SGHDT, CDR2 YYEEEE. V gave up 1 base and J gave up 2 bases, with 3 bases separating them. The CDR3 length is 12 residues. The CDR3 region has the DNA TGTGCCAGCAGCTTGTATCAAGAGACCCAGTACTTC. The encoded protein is CASSLYQETQYF.

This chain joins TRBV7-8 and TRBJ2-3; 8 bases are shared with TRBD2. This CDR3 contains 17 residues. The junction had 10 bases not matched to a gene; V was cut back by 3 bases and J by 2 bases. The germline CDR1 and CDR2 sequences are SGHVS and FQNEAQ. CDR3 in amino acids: CASSLGGGGTTTDTQYF. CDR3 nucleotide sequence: TGTGCCAGCAGCTTGGGGGGCGGGGGGACGACCACAGATACGCAGTATTTT.

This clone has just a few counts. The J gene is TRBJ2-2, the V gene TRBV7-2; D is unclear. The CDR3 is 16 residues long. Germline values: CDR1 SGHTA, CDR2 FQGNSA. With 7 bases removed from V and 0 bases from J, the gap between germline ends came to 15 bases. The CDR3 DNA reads TGTGCCAGCACCGCAAGGGCGCTAGCGAACACCGGGGAGCTGTTTTTT. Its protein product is CASTARALANTGELFF.

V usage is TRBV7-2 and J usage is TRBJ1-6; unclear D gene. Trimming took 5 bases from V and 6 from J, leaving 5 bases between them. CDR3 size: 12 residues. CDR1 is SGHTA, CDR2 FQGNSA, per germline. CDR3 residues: CASSTSNSPLHF. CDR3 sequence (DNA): TGTGCCAGCAGCACTAGTAATTCACCCCTCCACTTT.

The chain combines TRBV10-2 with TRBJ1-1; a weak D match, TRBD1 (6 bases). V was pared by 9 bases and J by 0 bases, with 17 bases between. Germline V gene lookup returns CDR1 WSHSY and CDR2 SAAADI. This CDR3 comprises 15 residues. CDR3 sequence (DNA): TGCGCCAGTTCGCGGACAGACCCCATGAACACTGAAGCTTTCTTT. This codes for CASSRTDPMNTEAFF.

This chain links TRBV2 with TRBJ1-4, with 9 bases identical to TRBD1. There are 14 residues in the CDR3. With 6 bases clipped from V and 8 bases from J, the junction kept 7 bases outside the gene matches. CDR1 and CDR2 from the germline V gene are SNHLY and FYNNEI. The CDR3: CASRSGTGYEKLFF. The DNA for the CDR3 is TGTGCCAGCAGGTCCGGGACAGGGTACGAAAAACTGTTTTTT.

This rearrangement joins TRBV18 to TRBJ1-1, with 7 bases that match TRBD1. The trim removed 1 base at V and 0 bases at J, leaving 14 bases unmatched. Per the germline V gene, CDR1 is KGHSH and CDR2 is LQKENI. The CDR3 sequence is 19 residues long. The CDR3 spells CASSPQIPSGGSLNTEAFF. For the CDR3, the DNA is TGTGCCAGCTCACCACAGATCCCGTCAGGGGGTTCCCTGAACACTGAAGCTTTCTTT.

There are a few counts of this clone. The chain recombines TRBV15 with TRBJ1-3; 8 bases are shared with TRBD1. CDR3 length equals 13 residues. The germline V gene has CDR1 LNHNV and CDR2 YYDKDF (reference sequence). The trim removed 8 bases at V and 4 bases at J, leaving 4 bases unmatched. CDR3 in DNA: TGTGCCACCGGGGACAGGCCGGGAAACACCATATATTTT. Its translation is CATGDRPGNTIYF.

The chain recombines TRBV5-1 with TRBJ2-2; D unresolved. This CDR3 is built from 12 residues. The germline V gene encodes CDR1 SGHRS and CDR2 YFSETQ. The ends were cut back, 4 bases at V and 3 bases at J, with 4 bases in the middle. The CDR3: CASSGDTGELFF. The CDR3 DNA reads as TGCGCCAGCAGCGGCGACACCGGGGAGCTGTTTTTT.

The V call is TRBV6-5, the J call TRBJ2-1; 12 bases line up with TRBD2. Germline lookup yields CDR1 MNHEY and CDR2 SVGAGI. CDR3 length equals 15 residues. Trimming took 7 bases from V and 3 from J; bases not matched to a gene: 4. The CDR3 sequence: CASITTSGGYNEQFF. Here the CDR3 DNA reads TGTGCCAGCATTACGACTAGCGGGGGCTACAATGAGCAGTTCTTC.

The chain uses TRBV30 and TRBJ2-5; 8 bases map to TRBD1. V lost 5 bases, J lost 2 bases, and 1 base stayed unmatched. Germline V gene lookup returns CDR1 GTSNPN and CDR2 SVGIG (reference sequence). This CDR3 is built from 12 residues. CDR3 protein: CAWDRGQETQYF. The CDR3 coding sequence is TGTGCCTGGGACAGGGGACAAGAGACCCAGTACTTC. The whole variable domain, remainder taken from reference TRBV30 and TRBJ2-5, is SQTIHQWPATLVQPVGSPLSLECTVEGTSNPNLYWYRQAAGRGLQLLFYSVGIGQISSEVPQNLSASRPQDRQFILSSKKLLLSDSGFYLCAWDRGQETQYFGPGTRLLVL.

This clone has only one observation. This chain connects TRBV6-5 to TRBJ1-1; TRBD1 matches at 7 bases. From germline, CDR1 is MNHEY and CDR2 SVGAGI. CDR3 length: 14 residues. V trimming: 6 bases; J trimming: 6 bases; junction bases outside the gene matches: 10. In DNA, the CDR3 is TGTGCCAGCAGCCTACAGGGGTTGGACGCTGAAGCTTTCTTT. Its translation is CASSLQGLDAEAFF.

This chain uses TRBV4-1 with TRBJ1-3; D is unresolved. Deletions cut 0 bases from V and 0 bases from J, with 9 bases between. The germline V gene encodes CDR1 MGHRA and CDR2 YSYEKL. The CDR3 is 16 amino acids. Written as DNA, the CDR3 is TGCGCCAGCAGCCAAGATTTTGCGTACTCTGGAAACACCATATATTTT. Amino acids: CASSQDFAYSGNTIYF.

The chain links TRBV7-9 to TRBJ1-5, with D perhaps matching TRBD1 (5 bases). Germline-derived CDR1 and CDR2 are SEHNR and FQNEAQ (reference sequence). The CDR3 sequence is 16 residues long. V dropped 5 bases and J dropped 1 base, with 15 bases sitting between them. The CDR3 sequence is CASSIGGGRSNQPQHF. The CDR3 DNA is TGTGCCAGCAGCATCGGTGGGGGGAGGAGCAATCAGCCCCAGCATTTT. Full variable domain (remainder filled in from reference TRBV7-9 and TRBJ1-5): DTGVSQNPRHKITKRGQNVTFRCDPISEHNRLYWYRQTLGQGPEFLTYFQNEAQLEKSRLLSDRFSAERPKGSFSTLEIQRTEQGDSAMYLCASSIGGGRSNQPQHFGDGTRLSIL.